The 6 T cell receptor beta chains given below trace back to one sample, sequenced in a study of post-analysis software for immune sequencing data. The authors incorporated unique molecular identifiers into the TCR beta cDNA libraries. TCRdb independently ran MiXCR on the PCR reads; one entry per CDR3 protein. The sample includes 600,000 to 700,000 distinct CDR3 sequences, about 60% seen only once; the top ten take around 11%. Study conclusions and caveats: Five or six TRBV segments, TRBV5-6, TRBV5-1 and TRBV20-1 among them, were found more frequent in patients than controls.

These receptors have no known antigen. Input material: blood. These TCRs come from a girl aged 2 to 9 with multiple sclerosis.

Note on this clonotype: An end of the junction differs from the germline gene, which may be a read error. This chain links TRBV7-2 with TRBJ1-2; D possibly corresponds to TRBD1 (5 bases). This CDR3 has 13 residues. CDR1 and CDR2 from the germline V gene are SGHTA and FQGNSA. For the CDR3, the DNA is TGTGCCAACAGCCAAAGCCTGGGGGGGGGCTACACCTTC. This sequence encodes CANSQSLGGGYTF.

The genes are TRBV14 and TRBJ1-2, with 7 bases that match TRBD1. Germline CDR1 and CDR2: SGHDN and FVKESK. This CDR3 is built from 14 residues. V dropped 2 bases and J dropped 4; count of bases not matched to a gene: 4. CDR3 nucleotide sequence: TGTGCCAGCAGCCAAATGACAGGGACCTATGGCTACACCTTC. Protein product: CASSQMTGTYGYTF.

This chain connects TRBV6-5 to TRBJ2-6, with 7 nucleotides matching TRBD1. Trimming took 4 bases from V and 0 from J; bases not matched to a gene: 6. CDR1 and CDR2 from the germline V gene are MNHEY and SVGAGI. CDR3 size: 17 residues. The CDR3 DNA sequence: TGTGCCAGCAGTTCAGGACGGGACAGCTCTGGGGCCAACGTCCTGACTTTC. As protein: CASSSGRDSSGANVLTF.

The V gene is TRBV5-1, the J gene TRBJ1-5, with TRBD1 matching 7 bases. The CDR3 sequence is 14 residues long. The V gene's germline CDR1 is SGHRS and CDR2 YFSETQ. Trimming removed 2 bases from V and 7 bases from J; junction bases left unmatched: 6. In nucleotides, the CDR3 is TGCGCCAGCAGCTTCACAGGGGACGAACAGCCCCAGCATTTT. It translates to CASSFTGDEQPQHF.

This clonotype was observed a handful of times. The chain combines TRBV7-9 with TRBJ2-1; 13 positions agree with TRBD2. CDR3 length equals 14 residues. Germline V gene data show CDR1 as SEHNR and CDR2 as FQNEAQ (reference sequence). V dropped 4 bases and J dropped 8; count of bases not matched to a gene: 2. DNA for the CDR3: TGTGCCAGCAGCTGGACTAGCGGGAGTGATGAGCAGTTCTTC. This gives the protein CASSWTSGSDEQFF.

This chain joins TRBV7-6 and TRBJ2-5; 8 positions match TRBD2. Unmatched junction bases numbered 7, after V lost 5 bases and J lost 5 bases. The CDR3 runs 14 residues. Germline-derived CDR1 and CDR2 are SGHVS and FNYEAQ. The CDR3 nucleotides read TGTGCCAGCAGCACCGGGACTAGTTGGGAGACCCAGTACTTC. Translation: CASSTGTSWETQYF.